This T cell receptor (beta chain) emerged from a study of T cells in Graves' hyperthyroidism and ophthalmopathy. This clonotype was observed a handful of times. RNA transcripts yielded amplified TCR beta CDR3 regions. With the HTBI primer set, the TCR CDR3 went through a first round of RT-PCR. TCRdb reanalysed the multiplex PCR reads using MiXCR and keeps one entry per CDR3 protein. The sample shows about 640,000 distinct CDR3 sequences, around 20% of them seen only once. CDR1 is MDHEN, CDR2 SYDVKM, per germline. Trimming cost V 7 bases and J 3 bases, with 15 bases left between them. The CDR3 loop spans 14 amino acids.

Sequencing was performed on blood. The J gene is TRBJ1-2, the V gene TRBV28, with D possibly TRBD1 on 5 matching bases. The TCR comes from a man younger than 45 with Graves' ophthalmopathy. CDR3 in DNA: TGTGCCAGCACACATGGGGGGGTTGACTATGGCTACACCTTC. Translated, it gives CASTHGGVDYGYTF.